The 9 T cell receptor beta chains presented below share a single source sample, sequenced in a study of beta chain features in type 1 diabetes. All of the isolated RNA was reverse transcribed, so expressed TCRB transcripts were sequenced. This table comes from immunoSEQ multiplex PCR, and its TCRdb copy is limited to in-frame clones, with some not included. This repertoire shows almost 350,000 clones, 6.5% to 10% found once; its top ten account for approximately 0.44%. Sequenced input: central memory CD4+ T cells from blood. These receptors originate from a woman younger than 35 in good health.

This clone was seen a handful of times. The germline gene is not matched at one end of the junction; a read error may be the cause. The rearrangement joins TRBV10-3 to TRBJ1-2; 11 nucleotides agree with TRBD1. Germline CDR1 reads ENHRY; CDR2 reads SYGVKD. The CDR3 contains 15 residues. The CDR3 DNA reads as TGTGCCAGCAGTTACTCCGGGACAGGGGGACAAGGCTACACCTTC. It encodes CASSYSGTGGQGYTF.

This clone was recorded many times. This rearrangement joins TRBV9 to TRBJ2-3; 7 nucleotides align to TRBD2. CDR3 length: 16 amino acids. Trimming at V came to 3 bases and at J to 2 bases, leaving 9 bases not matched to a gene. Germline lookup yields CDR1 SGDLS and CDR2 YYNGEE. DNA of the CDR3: TGTGCCAGCAGCGAGGGGACTGGGACTACCACAGATACGCAGTATTTT. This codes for CASSEGTGTTTDTQYF.

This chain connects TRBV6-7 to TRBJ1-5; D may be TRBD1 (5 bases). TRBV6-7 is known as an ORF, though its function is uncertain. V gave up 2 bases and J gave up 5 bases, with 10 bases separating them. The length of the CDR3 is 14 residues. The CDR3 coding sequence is TGTGCCAGCAGTTACATCAGGGTTTATCAGCCCCAGCATTTT. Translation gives CASSYIRVYQPQHF.

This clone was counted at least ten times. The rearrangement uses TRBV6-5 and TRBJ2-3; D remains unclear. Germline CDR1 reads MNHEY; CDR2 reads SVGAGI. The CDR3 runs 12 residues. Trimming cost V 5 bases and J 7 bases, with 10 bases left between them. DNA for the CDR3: TGTGCCAGCAGTCGTCTGGGGAATACGCAGTATTTT. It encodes CASSRLGNTQYF.

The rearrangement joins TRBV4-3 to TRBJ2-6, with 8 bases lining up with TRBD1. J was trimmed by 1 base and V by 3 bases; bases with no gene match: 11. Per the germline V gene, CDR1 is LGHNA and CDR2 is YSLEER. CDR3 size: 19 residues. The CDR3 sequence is CASSHEGTGLQSGANVLTF. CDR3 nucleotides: TGCGCCAGCAGCCACGAAGGGACAGGCCTACAATCTGGGGCCAACGTCCTGACTTTC.

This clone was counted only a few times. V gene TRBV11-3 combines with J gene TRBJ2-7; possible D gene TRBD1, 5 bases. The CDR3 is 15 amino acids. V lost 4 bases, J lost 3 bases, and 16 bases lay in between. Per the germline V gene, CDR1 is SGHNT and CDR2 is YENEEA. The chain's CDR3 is CASSSVGAGIYEQYF. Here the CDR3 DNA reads TGTGCCAGCAGCTCCGTTGGGGCAGGAATCTACGAGCAGTACTTC.

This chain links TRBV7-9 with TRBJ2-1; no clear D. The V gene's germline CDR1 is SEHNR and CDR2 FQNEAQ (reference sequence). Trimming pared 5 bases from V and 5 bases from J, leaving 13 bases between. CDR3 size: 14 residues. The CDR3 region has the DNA TGTGCCAGCAGCCGCCCGACCCAGAACAATGAGCAGTTCTTC. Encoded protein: CASSRPTQNNEQFF.

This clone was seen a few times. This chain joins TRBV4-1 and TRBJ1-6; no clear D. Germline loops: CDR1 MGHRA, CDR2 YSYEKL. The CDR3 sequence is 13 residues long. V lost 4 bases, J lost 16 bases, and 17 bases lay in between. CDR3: CASSPRPAKDLHF. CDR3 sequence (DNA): TGCGCCAGCAGCCCGCGACCGGCGAAAGATCTCCACTTT.

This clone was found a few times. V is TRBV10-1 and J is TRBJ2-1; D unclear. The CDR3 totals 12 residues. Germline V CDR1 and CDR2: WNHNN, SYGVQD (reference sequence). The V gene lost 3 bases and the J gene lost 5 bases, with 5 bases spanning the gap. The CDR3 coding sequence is TGCGCCAGCAGTGACAGCGACAATGAGCAGTTCTTC. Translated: CASSDSDNEQFF.